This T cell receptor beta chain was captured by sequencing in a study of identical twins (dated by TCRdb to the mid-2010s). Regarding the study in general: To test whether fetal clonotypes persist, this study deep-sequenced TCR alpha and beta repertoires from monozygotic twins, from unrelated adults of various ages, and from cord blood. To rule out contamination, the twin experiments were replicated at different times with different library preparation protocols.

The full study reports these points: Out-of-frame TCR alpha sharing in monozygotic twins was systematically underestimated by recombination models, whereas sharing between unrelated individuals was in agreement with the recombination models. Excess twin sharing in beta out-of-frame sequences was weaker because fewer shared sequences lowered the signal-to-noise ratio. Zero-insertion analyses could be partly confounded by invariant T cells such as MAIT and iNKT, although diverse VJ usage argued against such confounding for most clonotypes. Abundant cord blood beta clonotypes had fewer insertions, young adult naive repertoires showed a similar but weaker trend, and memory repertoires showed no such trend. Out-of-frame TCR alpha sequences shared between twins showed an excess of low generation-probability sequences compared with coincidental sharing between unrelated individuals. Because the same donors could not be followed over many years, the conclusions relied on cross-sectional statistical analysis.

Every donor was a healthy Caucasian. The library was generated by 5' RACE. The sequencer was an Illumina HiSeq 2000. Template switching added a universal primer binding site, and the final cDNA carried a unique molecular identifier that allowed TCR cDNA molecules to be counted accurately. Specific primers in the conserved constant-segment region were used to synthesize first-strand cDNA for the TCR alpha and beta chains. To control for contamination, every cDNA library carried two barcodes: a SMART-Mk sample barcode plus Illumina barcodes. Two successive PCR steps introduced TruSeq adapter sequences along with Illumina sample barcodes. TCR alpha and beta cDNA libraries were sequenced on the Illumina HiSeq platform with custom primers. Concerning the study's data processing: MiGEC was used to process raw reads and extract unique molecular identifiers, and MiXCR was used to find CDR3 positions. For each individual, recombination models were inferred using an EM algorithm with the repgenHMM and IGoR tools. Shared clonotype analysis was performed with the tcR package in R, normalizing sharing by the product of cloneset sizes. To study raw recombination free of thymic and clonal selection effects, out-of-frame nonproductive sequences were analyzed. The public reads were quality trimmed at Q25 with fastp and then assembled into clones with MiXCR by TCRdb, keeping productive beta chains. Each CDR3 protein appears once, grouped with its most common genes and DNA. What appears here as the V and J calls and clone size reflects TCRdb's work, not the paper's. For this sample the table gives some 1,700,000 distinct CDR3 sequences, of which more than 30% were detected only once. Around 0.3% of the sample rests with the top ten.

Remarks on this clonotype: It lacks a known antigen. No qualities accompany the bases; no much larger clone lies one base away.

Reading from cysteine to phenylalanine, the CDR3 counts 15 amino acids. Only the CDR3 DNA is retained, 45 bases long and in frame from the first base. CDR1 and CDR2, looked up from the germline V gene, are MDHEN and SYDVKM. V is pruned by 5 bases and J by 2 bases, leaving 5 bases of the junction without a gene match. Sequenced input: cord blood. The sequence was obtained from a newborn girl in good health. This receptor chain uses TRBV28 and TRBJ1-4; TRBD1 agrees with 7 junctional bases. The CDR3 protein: CASSPGGRTNEKLFF. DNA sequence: TGTGCCAGCAGTCCAGGGGGTCGCACTAATGAAAAACTGTTTTTT.